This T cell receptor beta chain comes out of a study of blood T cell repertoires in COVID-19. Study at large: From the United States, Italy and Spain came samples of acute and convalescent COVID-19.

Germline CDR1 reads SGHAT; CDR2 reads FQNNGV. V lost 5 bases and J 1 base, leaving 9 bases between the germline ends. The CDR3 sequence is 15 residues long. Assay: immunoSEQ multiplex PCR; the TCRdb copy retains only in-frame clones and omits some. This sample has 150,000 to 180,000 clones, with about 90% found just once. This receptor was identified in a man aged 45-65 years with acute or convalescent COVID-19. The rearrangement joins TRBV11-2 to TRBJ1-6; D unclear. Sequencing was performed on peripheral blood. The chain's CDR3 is CASSPRVSYNSPLHF. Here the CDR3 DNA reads TGTGCCAGCAGCCCCCGGGTATCCTATAATTCACCCCTCCACTTT.